These T cell receptor beta chains were read from a single sample in a study of cytomegalovirus exposure and HLA in healthy donors. The data were produced by immunoSEQ multiplex PCR, yet TCRdb's version contains in-frame clones alone and is incomplete. The profile shows under 150,000 clones, approximately 70% of them singletons. The sequencing input was PBMCs. The receptors originated from a woman in her sixties or seventies in good health and CMV-seropositive. Each CDR3 is given with its conserved first and last residue. A D gene is named only where the DNA matches it firmly. Clone sizes are given selectively: once, few, many, or a class where the clone is expanded.

j_gene | v_gene | abundance | len | d_gene | CDR3nt | CDR3aa
TRBJ1-2 | TRBV19 | - | 14 | - | TGTGCCAGTACGGGCAGGGCTGGTAACTATGGCTACACCTTC | CASTGRAGNYGYTF
TRBJ2-7 | TRBV10-2 | - | 13 | TRBD2 | TGCGCCAGCAGAATGGGAGGGCGCGAGGAGCAGTACTTC | CASRMGGREEQYF
TRBJ2-2 | TRBV12-5 | - | 18 | - | TGTGCTAGTGCTTTGAAAGTCGGGACTCAGTGGAACACCGGGGAGCTGTTTTTT | CASALKVGTQWNTGELFF
TRBJ1-1 | TRBV5-4 | once | 14 | - | TGTGCCAGCAGCCCACCGACAGGGAACACTGAAGCTTTCTTT | CASSPPTGNTEAFF
TRBJ2-7 | TRBV6-5 | - | 15 | - | TGTGCCAGCAGACCACTGGGCACAGCCCCGTACGAGCAGTACTTC | CASRPLGTAPYEQYF
TRBJ1-1 | TRBV5-4 | - | 15 | - | TGTGCCAGCAGCTTGGATGCGGGGCGGAACACTGAAGCTTTCTTT | CASSLDAGRNTEAFF
TRBJ1-1 | TRBV5-1 | once | 16 | TRBD1 | TGCGCCAGCACCCTCATTTCACAGGGGGCTGAAACTGAAGCTTTCTTT | CASTLISQGAETEAFF
TRBJ1-2 | TRBV4-2 | few | 16 | TRBD1 | TGTGCCAGCAGCCAAGAAGGACAGGGGAACCGCCGGGGCTACACCTTC | CASSQEGQGNRRGYTF
TRBJ1-5 | TRBV19 | - | 12 | - | TGTGCCAGTAGTATGACGCGGCAGCCCCAGCATTTT | CASSMTRQPQHF
TRBJ1-5 | TRBV9 | - | 14 | - | TGTGCCAGCAGCACAGGTGGCGGGAGTCAGCCCCAGCATTTT | CASSTGGGSQPQHF
TRBJ2-4 | TRBV6-1 | - | 14 | - | TGTGCCAGCACCACGACAGGATTTCAAAACATTCAGTACTTC | CASTTTGFQNIQYF
TRBJ1-6 | TRBV4-1 | - | 16 | - | TGCGCCAGCAGCCAGGGTCCCGCGGCGGGTAATTCACCCCTCCACTTT | CASSQGPAAGNSPLHF
TRBJ1-2 | TRBV27 | - | 13 | TRBD1 | TGTGCCAGCAGTCCCGGGACAGGGGTGGGCTACACCTTC | CASSPGTGVGYTF
TRBJ2-3 | TRBV18 | - | 14 | - | TGTGCCAGCTCAGGGCAGGAGGGCACAGATACGCAGTATTTT | CASSGQEGTDTQYF
TRBJ1-5 | TRBV19 | - | 16 | TRBD1 | TGTGCCAGTAACCCGGGACAGGGGGCTTTAATTCAGCCCCAGCATTTT | CASNPGQGALIQPQHF
TRBJ1-3 | TRBV18 | - | 15 | - | TGTGCCAGCTCACCCCTACCACAGGGTCAAAACACCATATATTTT | CASSPLPQGQNTIYF
TRBJ2-7 | TRBV7-9 | few | 14 | - | TGTGCCAGCAGCTTAGGCCAGGTACCCTACGAGCAGTACTTC | CASSLGQVPYEQYF
TRBJ1-2 | TRBV4-1 | - | 13 | - | TGCGCCAGCAGCCAAGATCGAGGTGGCGGCTACACCTTC | CASSQDRGGGYTF
TRBJ1-1 | TRBV19 | - | 12 | - | TGTGCCAGTAGTATGGGTGAGGGCCGGGCTTTCTTT | CASSMGEGRAFF
TRBJ1-1 | TRBV6-6 | - | 12 | - | TGTGCCAGCAGCCCACAGGTTCGTGAAGCTTTCTTT | CASSPQVREAFF
TRBJ2-1 | TRBV5-1 | - | 14 | - | TGCGCCAGCTCCCCCACAGGGCCCTACAATGAGCAGTTCTTC | CASSPTGPYNEQFF
TRBJ2-5 | TRBV7-2 | - | 13 | TRBD2 | TGTGCCAGCAGCCCACGGGGGGGGGAGACCCAGTACTTC | CASSPRGGETQYF
TRBJ2-7 | TRBV18 | - | 17 | TRBD2 | TGTGCCAGCTCACCCTCTCTCGGGACGGGAGGGTCCTACGAGCAGTACTTC | CASSPSLGTGGSYEQYF
TRBJ1-2 | TRBV5-1 | - | 16 | TRBD1 | TGCGCCAGCAGCTTGGGGGCAGGGGGCGTCGGCTATGGCTACACCTTC | CASSLGAGGVGYGYTF
TRBJ1-1 | TRBV5-8 | - | 14 | - | TGTGCCAGCAGCTTGGTAGGGGGGGTAACTGAAGCTTTCTTT | CASSLVGGVTEAFF
TRBJ2-7 | TRBV6-5 | - | 14 | - | TGTGCCAGCAGGGCCGGGGGAACTACCTACGAGCAGTACTTC | CASRAGGTTYEQYF
TRBJ1-1 | TRBV5-1 | - | 15 | - | TGCGCCAGCAGCCCCTTGGAGACCTTGAACACTGAAGCTTTCTTT | CASSPLETLNTEAFF
TRBJ1-5 | TRBV6-6 | few | 14 | - | TGTGCCAGCAGCCCACAAGATAGCAATCAGCCCCAGCATTTT | CASSPQDSNQPQHF
TRBJ1-4 | TRBV19 | - | 17 | - | TGTGCCAGTAGTACTGGAGCCGGTTTGCAGACTAATGAAAAACTGTTTTTT | CASSTGAGLQTNEKLFF
TRBJ2-7 | TRBV2 | once | 16 | TRBD1 | TGTGCCAGCAGTGAGGGGGATAGTGACAGGGCCTACGAGCAGTACTTC | CASSEGDSDRAYEQYF
TRBJ2-7 | TRBV7-9 | few | 17 | TRBD1 | TGTGCCAGCAGCTTAACCCCCGGCCAGGGGGCGCTGGGCGAGCAGTACTTC | CASSLTPGQGALGEQYF
TRBJ2-3 | TRBV15 | - | 17 | - | TGTGCCACCAGCAGAGATCGGGTTGGAGACCCCACAGATACGCAGTATTTT | CATSRDRVGDPTDTQYF
TRBJ2-7 | TRBV6-1 | few | 12 | - | TGTGCCAGCAGTGAACTGGCTGGCGAGCAGTACTTC | CASSELAGEQYF
TRBJ2-5 | TRBV4-1 | - | 18 | TRBD2 | TGCGCCAGCAGCCACGCCGGGACTAGCGGGGGGTTGCAAGAGACCCAGTACTTC | CASSHAGTSGGLQETQYF
TRBJ1-5 | TRBV19 | - | 16 | TRBD1 | TGTGCCAGTAGTAACCGGGACAGGGTGCGGAATCAGCCCCAGCATTTT | CASSNRDRVRNQPQHF
TRBJ2-7 | TRBV19 | - | 16 | TRBD2 | TGTGCCAGTAGTACGGCTAGCGGGGGGTCCCCCTACGAGCAGTACTTC | CASSTASGGSPYEQYF
TRBJ2-7 | TRBV5-1 | once | 15 | TRBD1 | TGCGCCAGCAGCTTGAGGGCAGGGGGCTCTTACGAGCAGTACTTC | CASSLRAGGSYEQYF
TRBJ2-3 | TRBV4-1 | once | 15 | - | TGCGCCAGCAGCCAAGAGGCGGGCCCCACAGATACGCAGTATTTT | CASSQEAGPTDTQYF